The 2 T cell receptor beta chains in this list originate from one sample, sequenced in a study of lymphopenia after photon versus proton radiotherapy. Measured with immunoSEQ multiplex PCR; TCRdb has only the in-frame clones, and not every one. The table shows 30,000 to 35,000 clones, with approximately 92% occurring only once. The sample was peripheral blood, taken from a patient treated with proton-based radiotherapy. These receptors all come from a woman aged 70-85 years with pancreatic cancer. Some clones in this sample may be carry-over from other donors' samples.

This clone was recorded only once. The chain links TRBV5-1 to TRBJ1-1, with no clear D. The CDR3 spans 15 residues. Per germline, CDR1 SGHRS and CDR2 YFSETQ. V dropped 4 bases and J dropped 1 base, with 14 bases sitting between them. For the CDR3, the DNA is TGCGCCAGCAGCCGCCTAGTGGGAGGGAACACTGAAGCTTTCTTT. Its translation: CASSRLVGGNTEAFF.

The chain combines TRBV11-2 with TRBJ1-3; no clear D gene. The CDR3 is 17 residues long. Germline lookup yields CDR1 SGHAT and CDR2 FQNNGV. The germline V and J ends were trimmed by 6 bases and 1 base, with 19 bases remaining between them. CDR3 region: CASSSGFDGRSGNTIYF. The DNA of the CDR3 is TGTGCCAGCAGTTCCGGATTTGACGGCAGATCTGGAAACACCATATATTTT.